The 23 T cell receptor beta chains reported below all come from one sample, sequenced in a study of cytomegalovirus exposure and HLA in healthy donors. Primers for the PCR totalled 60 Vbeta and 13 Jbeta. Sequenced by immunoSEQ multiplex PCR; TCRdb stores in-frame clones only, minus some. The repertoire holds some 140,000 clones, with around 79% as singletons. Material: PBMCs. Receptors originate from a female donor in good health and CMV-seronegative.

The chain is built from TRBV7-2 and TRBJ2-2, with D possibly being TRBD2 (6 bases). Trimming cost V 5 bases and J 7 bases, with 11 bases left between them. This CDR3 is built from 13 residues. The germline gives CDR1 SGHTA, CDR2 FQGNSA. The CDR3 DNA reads TGTGCCAGCAGCGGTGGGGGGTACGGGGAGCTGTTTTTT. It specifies CASSGGGYGELFF.

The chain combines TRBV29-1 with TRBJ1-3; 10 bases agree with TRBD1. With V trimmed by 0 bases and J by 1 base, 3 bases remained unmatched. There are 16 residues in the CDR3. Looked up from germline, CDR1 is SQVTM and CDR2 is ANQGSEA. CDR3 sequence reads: CSVEDPDRGSGNTIYF. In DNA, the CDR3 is TGCAGCGTTGAAGATCCGGACAGGGGGTCTGGAAACACCATATATTTT. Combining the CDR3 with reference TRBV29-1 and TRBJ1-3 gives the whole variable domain SAVISQKPSRDICQRGTSLTIQCQVDSQVTMMFWYRQQPGQSLTLIATANQGSEATYESGFVIDKFPISRPNLTFSTLTVSNMSPEDSSIYLCSVEDPDRGSGNTIYFGEGSWLTVV.

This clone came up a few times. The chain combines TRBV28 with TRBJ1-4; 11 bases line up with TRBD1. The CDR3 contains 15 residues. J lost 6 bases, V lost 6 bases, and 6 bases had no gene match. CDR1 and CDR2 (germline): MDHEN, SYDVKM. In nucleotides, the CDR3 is TGTGCCAGCAGGGCCGGGACAGGGGGTCATGAAAAACTGTTTTTT. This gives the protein CASRAGTGGHEKLFF.

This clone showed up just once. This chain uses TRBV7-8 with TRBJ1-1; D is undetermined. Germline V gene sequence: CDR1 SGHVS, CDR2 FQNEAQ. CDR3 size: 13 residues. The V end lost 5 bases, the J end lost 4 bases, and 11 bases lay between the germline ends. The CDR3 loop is CASSLSSPTEAFF. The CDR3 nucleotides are TGTGCCAGCAGCCTAAGTAGCCCCACTGAAGCTTTCTTT.

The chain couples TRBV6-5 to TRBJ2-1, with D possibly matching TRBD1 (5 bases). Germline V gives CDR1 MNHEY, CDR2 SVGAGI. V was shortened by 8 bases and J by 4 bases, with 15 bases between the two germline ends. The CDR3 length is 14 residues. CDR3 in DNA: TGTGCCAGCGGCCTTTCAAACAGGTACAATGAGCAGTTCTTC. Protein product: CASGLSNRYNEQFF.

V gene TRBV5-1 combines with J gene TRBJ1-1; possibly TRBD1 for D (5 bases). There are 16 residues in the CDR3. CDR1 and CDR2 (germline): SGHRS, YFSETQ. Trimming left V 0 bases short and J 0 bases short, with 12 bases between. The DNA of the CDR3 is TGCGCCAGCAGCTTGGCGACAGATGGGATGAACACTGAAGCTTTCTTT. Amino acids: CASSLATDGMNTEAFF.

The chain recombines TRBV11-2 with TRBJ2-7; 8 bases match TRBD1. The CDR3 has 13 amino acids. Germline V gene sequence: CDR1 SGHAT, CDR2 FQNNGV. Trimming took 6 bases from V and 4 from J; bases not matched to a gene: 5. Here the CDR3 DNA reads TGTGCCAGCAGTATCCAGGGGGCTTACGAGCAGTACTTC. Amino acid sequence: CASSIQGAYEQYF.

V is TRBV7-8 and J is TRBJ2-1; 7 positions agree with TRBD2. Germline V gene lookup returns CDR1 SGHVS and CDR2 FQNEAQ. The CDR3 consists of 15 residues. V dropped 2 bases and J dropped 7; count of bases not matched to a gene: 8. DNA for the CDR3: TGTGCCAGCAGCTTATTCGGGAGGAGGGGAAATGAGCAGTTCTTC. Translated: CASSLFGRRGNEQFF.

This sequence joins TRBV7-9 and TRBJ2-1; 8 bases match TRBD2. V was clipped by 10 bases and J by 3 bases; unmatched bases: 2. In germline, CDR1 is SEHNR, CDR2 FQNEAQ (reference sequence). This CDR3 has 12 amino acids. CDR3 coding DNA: TGTGCCACCGGGAGGGTCTACAATGAGCAGTTCTTC. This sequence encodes CATGRVYNEQFF.

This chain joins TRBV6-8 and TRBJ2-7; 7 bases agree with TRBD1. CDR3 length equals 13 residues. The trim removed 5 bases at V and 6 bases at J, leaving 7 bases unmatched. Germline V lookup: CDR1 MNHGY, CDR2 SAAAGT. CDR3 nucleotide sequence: TGTGCCAGCAGTAAGGTAGGGGGCTGCGAGCAGTACTTC. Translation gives CASSKVGGCEQYF.

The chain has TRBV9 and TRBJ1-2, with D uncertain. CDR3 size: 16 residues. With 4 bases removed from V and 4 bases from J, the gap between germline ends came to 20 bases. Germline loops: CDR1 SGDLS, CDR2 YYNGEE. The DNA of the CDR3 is TGTGCCAGCAGCCTCGCCGCATCATCCGGCGGCTATGGCTACACCTTC. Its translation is CASSLAASSGGYGYTF.

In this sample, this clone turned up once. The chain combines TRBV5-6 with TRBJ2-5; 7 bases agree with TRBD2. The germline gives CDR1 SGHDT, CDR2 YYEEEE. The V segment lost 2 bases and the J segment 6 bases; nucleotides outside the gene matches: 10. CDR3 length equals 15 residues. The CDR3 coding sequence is TGTGCCAGCAGCTTTGGGGCGGGGGTCCGGAAGACCCAGTACTTC. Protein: CASSFGAGVRKTQYF.

The CDR3 is CASSAGSYTGELFF. Written as DNA, the CDR3 is TGTGCCAGCAGCGCCGGGTCTTACACCGGGGAGCTGTTTTTT. The rearrangement links TRBV9 to TRBJ2-2; D call uncertain. The germline gives CDR1 SGDLS, CDR2 YYNGEE. Trimming stripped 3 bases from V and 3 bases from J, with 9 bases between. The CDR3 totals 14 residues.

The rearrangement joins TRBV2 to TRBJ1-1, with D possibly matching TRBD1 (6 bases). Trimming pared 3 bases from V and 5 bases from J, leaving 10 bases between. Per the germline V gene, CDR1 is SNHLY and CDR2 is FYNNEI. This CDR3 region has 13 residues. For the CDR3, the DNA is TGTGCCAGCAGTGAGGAGAGGGGGACTGAAGCTTTCTTT. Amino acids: CASSEERGTEAFF. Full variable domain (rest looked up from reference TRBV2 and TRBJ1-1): EPEVTQTPSHQVTQMGQEVILRCVPISNHLYFYWYRQILGQKVEFLVSFYNNEISEKSEIFDDQFSVERPDGSNFTLKIRSTKLEDSAMYFCASSEERGTEAFFGQGTRLTVV.

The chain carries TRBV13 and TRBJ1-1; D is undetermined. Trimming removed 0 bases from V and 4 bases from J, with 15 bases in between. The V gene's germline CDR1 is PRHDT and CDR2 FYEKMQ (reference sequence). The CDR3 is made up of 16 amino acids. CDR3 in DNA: TGTGCCAGCAGCTTAGGGCAGAATGCCATTGTCACTGAAGCTTTCTTT. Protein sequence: CASSLGQNAIVTEAFF. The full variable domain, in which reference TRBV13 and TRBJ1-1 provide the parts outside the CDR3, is AAGVIQSPRHLIKEKRETATLKCYPIPRHDTVYWYQQGPGQDPQFLISFYEKMQSDKGSIPDRFSAQQFSDYHSELNMSSLELGDSALYFCASSLGQNAIVTEAFFGQGTRLTVV.

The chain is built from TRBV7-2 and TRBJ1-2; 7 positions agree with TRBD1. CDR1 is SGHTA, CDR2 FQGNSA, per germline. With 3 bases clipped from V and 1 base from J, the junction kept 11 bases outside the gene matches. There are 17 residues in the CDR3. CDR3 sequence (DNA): TGTGCCAGCAGCTTTCTTCCTTCCGGGACAGTTAACTATGGCTACACCTTC. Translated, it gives CASSFLPSGTVNYGYTF.

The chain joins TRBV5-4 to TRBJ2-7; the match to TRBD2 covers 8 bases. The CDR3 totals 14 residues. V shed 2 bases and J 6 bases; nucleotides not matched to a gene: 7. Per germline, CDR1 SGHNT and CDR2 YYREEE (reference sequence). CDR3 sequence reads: CASSFSGTRGEQYF. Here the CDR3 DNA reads TGTGCCAGCAGCTTCTCCGGGACTAGGGGCGAGCAGTACTTC.

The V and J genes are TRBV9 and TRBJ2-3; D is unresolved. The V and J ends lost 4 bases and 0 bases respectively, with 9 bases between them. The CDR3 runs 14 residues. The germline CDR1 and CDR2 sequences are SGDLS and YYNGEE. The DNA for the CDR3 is TGTGCCAGCAGCACCCTGACTAGCACAGATACGCAGTATTTT. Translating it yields CASSTLTSTDTQYF.

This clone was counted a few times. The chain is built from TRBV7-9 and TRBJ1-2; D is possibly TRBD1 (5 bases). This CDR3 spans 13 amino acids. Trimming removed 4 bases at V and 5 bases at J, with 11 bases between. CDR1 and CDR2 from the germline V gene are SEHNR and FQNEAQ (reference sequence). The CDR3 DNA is TGTGCCAGCAGCTCTCGGGACTTATATGGCTACACCTTC. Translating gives CASSSRDLYGYTF.

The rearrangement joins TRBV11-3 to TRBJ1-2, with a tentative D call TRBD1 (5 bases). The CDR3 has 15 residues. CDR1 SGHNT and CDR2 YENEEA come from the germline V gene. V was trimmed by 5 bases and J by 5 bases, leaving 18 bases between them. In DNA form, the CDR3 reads TGTGCCAGCAGCCCGGGGCCAGCGGGGGAATATGGCTACACCTTC. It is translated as CASSPGPAGEYGYTF.

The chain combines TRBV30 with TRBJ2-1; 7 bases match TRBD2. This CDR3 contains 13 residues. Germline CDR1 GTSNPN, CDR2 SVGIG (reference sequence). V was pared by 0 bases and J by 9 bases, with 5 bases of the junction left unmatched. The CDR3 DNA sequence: TGTGCCTGGAGTGTTGGCGGGAGCAGTGAGCAGTTCTTC. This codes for CAWSVGGSSEQFF.

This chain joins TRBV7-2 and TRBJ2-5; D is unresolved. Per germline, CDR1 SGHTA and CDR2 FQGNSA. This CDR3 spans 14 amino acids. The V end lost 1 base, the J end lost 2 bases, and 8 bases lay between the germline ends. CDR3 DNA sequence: TGTGCCAGCAGCTTAGGCTTTCGGCAAGAGACCCAGTACTTC. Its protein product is CASSLGFRQETQYF.

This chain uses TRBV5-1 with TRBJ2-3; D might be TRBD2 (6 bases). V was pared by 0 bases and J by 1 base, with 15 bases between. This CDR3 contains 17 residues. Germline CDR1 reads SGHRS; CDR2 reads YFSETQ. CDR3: CASSLEVGRGGTDTQYF. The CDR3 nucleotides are TGCGCCAGCAGCTTGGAAGTCGGGCGGGGCGGCACAGATACGCAGTATTTT.